This T cell receptor (beta chain) was sequenced for a study of cytomegalovirus exposure and HLA in healthy donors. The PCR employed 60 Vbeta primers together with 13 Jbeta primers. Profiling relied on immunoSEQ multiplex PCR, and the TCRdb table lists in-frame clones only, not all of them. The sample contains 130,000 or so clones, approximately 82% of which appear only once. The J segment lost 5 bases and the V segment lost 6 bases, leaving 6 bases of the junction unmatched. The CDR3 consists of 14 residues. CDR1 is MNHEY, CDR2 SMNVEV, per germline (reference sequence). The study's findings and limits: A later analysis reportedly found fewer N-insertions in an Asian-associated ancestry cluster than the approximately 730-donor mean. Confirmation in vitro established that a few CMV-associated chains were specific for CMV antigens.

For this clone: Antigen specificity is unknown.

The clonotype comes from a woman aged 40-49 years in good health and CMV-seronegative. Sequencing was carried out using PBMCs. The V call is TRBV27, the J call TRBJ2-7; 11 bases map to TRBD2. Written as DNA, the CDR3 is TGTGCCAGCAGGCCCCAACTAGCGGGAGACGAGCAGTACTTC. Translating it yields CASRPQLAGDEQYF.